This T cell receptor beta chain comes out of a study of OX40 agonist ivuxolimab in advanced cancers. Findings and limits, study-wide: Antigens targeted by the expanded peripheral T cells were not determined.

A history of autoimmune disease or systemic immunosuppression excluded patients. V was trimmed by 8 bases and J by 3 bases, leaving 11 bases between them. The CDR3 runs to 13 residues. Germline V gives CDR1 MNHNY, CDR2 SVGAGI (reference sequence). Remarks on this clone: As yet, its antigen is unknown.

Data came from immunoSEQ multiplex PCR; TCRdb stores just in-frame clones and leaves some out. The table has 50,000 to 70,000 clones, more than 75% seen once. J is TRBJ1-5 and V is TRBV6-6; D is undetermined. This receptor was obtained from an adult with an advanced solid tumor such as melanoma, head and neck, liver or kidney cancer. The material was CD4+ or CD8+ T cells sorted from blood, obtained in a trial of the OX40 agonist ivuxolimab. The CDR3 DNA reads TGTGCCAGCGGAATCGGTTTCAATCAGCCCCAGCATTTT. This gives the protein CASGIGFNQPQHF.